Described below is a single T cell receptor (beta chain) sequence and its context. Libraries were prepared by immunoSEQ multiplex PCR; TCRdb keeps only in-frame clonotypes and omits some of them. The table has approximately 13,000 clones, approximately 87% seen once. This sample stems from a study of T cells in localized non-small cell lung cancer. The ends lost 4 bases at V and 2 bases at J; junction bases unmatched: 5. Germline assignment: CDR1 SGHRS and CDR2 YFSETQ. The CDR3 runs 17 residues. The sequence came from a male donor older than 55 with stage I lung adenocarcinoma. The specimen comprised peripheral blood, sampled before any cancer treatment. The chain joins TRBV5-1 to TRBJ2-5; the match to TRBD2 covers 16 bases. The chain's CDR3 is CASSPGLAGGAQETQYF. The DNA for the CDR3 is TGCGCCAGCAGCCCGGGACTAGCGGGGGGGGCACAAGAGACCCAGTACTTC.